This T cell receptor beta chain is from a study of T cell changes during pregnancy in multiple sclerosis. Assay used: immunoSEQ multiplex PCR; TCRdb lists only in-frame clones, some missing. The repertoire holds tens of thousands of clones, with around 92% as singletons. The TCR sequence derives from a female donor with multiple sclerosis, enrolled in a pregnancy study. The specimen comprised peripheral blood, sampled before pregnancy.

CDR3 in DNA: TGTGCCACCAGCAGAGTCGCAGGGCCGGAAAGGGAAAAACTGTTTTTT. It is translated as CATSRVAGPEREKLFF. This sequence joins TRBV15 and TRBJ1-4, with a weak D call TRBD1 (5 bases). This CDR3 has 16 amino acids. CDR1 LNHNV and CDR2 YYDKDF come from the germline V gene (reference sequence). With 1 base removed from V and 8 bases from J, the gap between germline ends came to 17 bases. The complete variable domain, with remaining parts taken from reference TRBV15 and TRBJ1-4, reads DAMVIQNPRYQVTQFGKPVTLSCSQTLNHNVMYWYQQKSSQAPKLLFHYYDKDFNNEADTPDNFQSRRPNTSFCFLDIRSPGLGDTAMYLCATSRVAGPEREKLFFGSGTQLSVL.